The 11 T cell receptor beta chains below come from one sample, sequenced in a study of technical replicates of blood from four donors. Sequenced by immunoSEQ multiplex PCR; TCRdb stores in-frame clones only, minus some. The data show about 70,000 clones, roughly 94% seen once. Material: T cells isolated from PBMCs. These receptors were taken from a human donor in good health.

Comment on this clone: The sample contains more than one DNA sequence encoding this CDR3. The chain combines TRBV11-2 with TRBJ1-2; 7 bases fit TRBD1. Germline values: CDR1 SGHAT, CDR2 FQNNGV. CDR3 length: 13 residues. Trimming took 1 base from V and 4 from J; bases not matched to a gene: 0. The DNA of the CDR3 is TGTGCCAGCAGCTTAGGACAGGGCTATGGCTACACCTTC. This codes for CASSLGQGYGYTF. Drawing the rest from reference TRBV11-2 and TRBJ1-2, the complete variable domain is EAGVAQSPRYKIIEKRQSVAFWCNPISGHATLYWYQQILGQGPKLLIQFQNNGVVDDSQLPKDRFSAERLKGVDSTLKIQPAKLEDSAVYLCASSLGQGYGYTFGSGTRLTVV.

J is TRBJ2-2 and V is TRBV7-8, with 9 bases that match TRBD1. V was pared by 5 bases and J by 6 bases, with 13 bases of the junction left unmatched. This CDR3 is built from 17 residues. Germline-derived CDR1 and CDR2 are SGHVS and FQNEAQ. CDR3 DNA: TGTGCCAGCAGCCCGTACCCTACAGGGGGCGGCGCCGGGGAGCTGTTTTTT. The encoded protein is CASSPYPTGGGAGELFF.

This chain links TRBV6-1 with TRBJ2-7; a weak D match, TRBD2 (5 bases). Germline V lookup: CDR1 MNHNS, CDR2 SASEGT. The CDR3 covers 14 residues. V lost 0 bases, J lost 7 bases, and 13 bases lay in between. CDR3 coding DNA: TGTGCCAGCAGTGAAGCCACGGGGTTGGGGGAGCAGTACTTC. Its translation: CASSEATGLGEQYF.

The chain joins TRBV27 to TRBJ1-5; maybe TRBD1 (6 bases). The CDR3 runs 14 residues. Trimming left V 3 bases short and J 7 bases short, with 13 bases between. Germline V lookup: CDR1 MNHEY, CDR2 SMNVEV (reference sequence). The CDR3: CASSFIQGRQPQHF. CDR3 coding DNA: TGTGCCAGCAGTTTTATACAGGGCCGGCAGCCCCAGCATTTT.

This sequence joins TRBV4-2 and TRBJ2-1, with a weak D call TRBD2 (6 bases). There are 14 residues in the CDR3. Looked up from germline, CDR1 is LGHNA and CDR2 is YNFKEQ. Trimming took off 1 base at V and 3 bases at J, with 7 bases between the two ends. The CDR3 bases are TGTGCCAGCAGCCAAGCGGGGGTCTACAATGAGCAGTTCTTC. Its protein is CASSQAGVYNEQFF.

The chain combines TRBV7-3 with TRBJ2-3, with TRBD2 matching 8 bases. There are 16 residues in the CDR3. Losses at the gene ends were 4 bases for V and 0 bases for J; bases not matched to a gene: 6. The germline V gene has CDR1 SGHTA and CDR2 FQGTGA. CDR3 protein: CASSSRGGSSTDTQYF. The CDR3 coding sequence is TGTGCCAGCAGCTCCCGGGGGGGATCTAGCACAGATACGCAGTATTTT.

The CDR3 DNA is TGTGCCAGCAGGGCTGGGGGCCCTTTTTTCTATGGCTACACCTTC. Protein product: CASRAGGPFFYGYTF. The chain employs TRBV28 and TRBJ1-2; possible D gene TRBD1, 6 bases. CDR3 length: 15 amino acids. Germline assignment: CDR1 MDHEN and CDR2 SYDVKM. With 6 bases removed from V and 4 bases from J, the gap between germline ends came to 18 bases.

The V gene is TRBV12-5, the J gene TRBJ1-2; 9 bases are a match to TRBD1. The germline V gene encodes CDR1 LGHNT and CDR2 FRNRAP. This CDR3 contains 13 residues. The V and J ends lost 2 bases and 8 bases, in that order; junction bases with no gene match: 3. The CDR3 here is CASGLRTGVGYTF. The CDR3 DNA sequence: TGTGCTAGTGGTTTGAGGACAGGGGTAGGCTACACCTTC.

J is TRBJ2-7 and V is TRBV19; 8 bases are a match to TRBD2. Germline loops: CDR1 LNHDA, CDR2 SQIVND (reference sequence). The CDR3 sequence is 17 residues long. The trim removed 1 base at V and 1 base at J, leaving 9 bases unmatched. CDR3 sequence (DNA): TGTGCCAGTAGTATAGCGGCTAGCGGGCTTGCTTCCTACGAGCAGTACTTC. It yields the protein CASSIAASGLASYEQYF.

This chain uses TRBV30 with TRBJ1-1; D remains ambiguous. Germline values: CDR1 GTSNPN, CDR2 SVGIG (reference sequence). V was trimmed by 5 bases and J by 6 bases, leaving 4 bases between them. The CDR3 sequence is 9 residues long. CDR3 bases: TGTGCCTGGGGCCCTGAAGCTTTCTTT. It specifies CAWGPEAFF. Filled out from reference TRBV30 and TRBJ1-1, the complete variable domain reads SQTIHQWPATLVQPVGSPLSLECTVEGTSNPNLYWYRQAAGRGLQLLFYSVGIGQISSEVPQNLSASRPQDRQFILSSKKLLLSDSGFYLCAWGPEAFFGQGTRLTVV.

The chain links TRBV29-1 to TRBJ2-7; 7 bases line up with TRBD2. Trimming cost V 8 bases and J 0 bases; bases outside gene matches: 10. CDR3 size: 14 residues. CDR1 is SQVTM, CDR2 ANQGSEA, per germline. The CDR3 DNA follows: TGCAGCTGTACTTTTTTAGCGGGCTCCTACGAGCAGTACTTC. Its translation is CSCTFLAGSYEQYF.